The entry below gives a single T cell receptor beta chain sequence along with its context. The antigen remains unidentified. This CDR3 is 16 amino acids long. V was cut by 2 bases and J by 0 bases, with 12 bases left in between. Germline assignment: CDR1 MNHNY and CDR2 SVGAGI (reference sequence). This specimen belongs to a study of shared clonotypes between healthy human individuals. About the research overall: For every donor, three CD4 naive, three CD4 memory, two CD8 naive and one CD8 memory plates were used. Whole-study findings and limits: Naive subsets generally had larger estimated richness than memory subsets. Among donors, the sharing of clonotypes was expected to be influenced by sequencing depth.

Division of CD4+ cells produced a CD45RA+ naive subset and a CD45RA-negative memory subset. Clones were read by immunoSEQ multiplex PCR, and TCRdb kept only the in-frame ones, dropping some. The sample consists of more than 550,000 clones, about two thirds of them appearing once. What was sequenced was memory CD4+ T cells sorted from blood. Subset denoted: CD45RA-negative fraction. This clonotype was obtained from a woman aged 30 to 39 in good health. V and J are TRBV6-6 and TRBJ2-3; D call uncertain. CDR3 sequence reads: CASSYGGLTSTDTQYF. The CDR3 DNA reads TGTGCCAGCAGTTACGGTGGGCTGACAAGCACAGATACGCAGTATTTT.